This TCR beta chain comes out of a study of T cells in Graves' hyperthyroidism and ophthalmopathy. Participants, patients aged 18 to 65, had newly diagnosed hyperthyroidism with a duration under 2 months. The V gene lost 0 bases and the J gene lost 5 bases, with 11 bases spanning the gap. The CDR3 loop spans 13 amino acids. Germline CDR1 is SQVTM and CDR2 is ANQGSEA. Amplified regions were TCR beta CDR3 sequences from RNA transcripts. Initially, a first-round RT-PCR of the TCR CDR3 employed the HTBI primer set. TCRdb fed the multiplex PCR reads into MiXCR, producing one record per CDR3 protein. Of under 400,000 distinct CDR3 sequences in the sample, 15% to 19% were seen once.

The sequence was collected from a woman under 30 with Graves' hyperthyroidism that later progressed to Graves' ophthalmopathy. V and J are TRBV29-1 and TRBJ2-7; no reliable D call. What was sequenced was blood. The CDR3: CSVEEGSLDEQYF. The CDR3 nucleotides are TGCAGCGTTGAAGAGGGCAGTTTGGACGAGCAGTACTTC.